A selection of T cell receptor beta chains follows, all from one sample in a study of control samples from healthy donors and cancer patients. The method was immunoSEQ multiplex PCR; TCRdb's version includes in-frame clones alone and lacks a portion of them. The table has just over 80,000 clones, approximately 94% seen once. What was sequenced was blood. These receptors were taken from a woman aged 18 to 35 in good health. CDR3s include the opening cysteine and the closing phenylalanine or tryptophan. D genes are given only for firm matches. Clone size appears in some rows only: once, few, many, or a class for an expanded clone.

>-|TRBV29-1|-|TRBJ1-1
CSVVEGGVNTEAFF
TGCAGCGTTGTGGAGGGGGGCGTAAACACTGAAGCTTTCTTT
>-|TRBV3-1/TRBV3-2|-|TRBJ1-2
CASSQVSGNYGYTF
TGTGCCAGCAGCCAAGTGTCCGGGAACTATGGCTACACCTTC
>-|TRBV2|-|TRBJ2-3
CATRQEQRADTQYF
TGTGCCACGAGGCAGGAACAGAGGGCTGATACGCAGTATTTT
>-|TRBV28|-|TRBJ2-3
CASSRLTDTQYF
TGTGCCAGCAGCCGACTAACAGATACGCAGTATTTT
>-|TRBV7-9|TRBD2|TRBJ2-2
CASSPSGGASGELFF
TGTGCCAGCAGCCCTAGCGGGGGGGCCTCCGGGGAGCTGTTTTTT
>-|TRBV20-1|TRBD2|TRBJ2-3
CSASHPSGISNTQYF
TGCAGTGCTAGTCACCCTAGCGGGATATCGAATACGCAGTATTTT
>-|TRBV9|TRBD1|TRBJ2-7
CASSVGVDRGFYEQYF
TGTGCCAGCAGCGTAGGGGTGGACAGGGGTTTCTACGAGCAGTACTTC
>-|TRBV4-2|-|TRBJ2-5
CASSQNIRGETQYF
TGTGCCAGCAGCCAGAACATCCGAGGCGAGACCCAGTACTTC
>-|TRBV19|-|TRBJ1-2
CATGGFLAYTF
TGTGCCACCGGGGGATTTCTTGCCTACACCTTC
>-|TRBV27|-|TRBJ2-1
CASSLIVGRSSYNEQFF
TGTGCCAGCAGTTTAATAGTTGGGAGAAGCTCCTACAATGAGCAGTTCTTC
>once|TRBV4-1|-|TRBJ1-6
CASSQESQLQGNDSPLHF
TGCGCCAGCAGCCAAGAGTCTCAACTACAGGGTAACGATTCACCCCTCCACTTT
>-|TRBV9|-|TRBJ1-5
CASSAGQGDQPQHF
TGTGCCAGCAGCGCGGGGCAGGGCGATCAGCCCCAGCATTTT
>-|TRBV7-2|-|TRBJ2-7
CASSLTTTEQYF
TGTGCCAGCAGCTTAACGACTACCGAGCAGTACTTC
>-|TRBV19|-|TRBJ2-3
CASSPHSLTDTQYF
TGTGCCAGTAGTCCCCATTCTCTCACAGATACGCAGTATTTT
>once|TRBV2|-|TRBJ1-5
CASSDRATGQPQHF
TGTGCCAGCAGTGATAGGGCGACGGGTCAGCCCCAGCATTTT
>-|TRBV9|-|TRBJ2-3
CASSVAINTDTQYF
TGTGCCAGCAGCGTAGCGATCAACACAGATACGCAGTATTTT
>-|TRBV20-1|-|TRBJ1-1
CSASGQGSFGTEAFF
TGCAGTGCTAGTGGGCAGGGGTCCTTTGGAACTGAAGCTTTCTTT
>-|TRBV19|TRBD1|TRBJ2-5
CASRNDRATETQYF
TGTGCCAGTAGAAATGACAGGGCGACGGAGACCCAGTACTTC
>-|TRBV4-2|-|TRBJ2-3
CASSQQIAVVFTDTQYF
TGTGCCAGCAGCCAACAAATAGCGGTAGTTTTCACAGATACGCAGTATTTT
>-|TRBV19|-|TRBJ1-6
CASSIKSWGSDNSPLHF
TGTGCCAGTAGTATAAAGTCATGGGGATCGGATAATTCACCCCTCCACTTT
>once|TRBV28|-|TRBJ2-7
CASSPRSVGTYEQYF
TGTGCCAGCAGTCCTCGTAGCGTCGGCACCTACGAGCAGTACTTC
>-|TRBV28|-|TRBJ1-5
CASSLRGGNQPQHF
TGTGCCAGCAGTTTAAGGGGAGGGAATCAGCCCCAGCATTTT
>few|TRBV7-2|-|TRBJ2-5
CASSLLPGHSRETQYF
TGTGCCAGCAGCTTACTCCCGGGACACAGTCGGGAGACCCAGTACTTC
>-|TRBV28|-|TRBJ2-1
CASIPNPGTAMYNEQFF
TGTGCCAGCATACCAAACCCAGGGACCGCGATGTACAATGAGCAGTTCTTC
>-|TRBV11-2|-|TRBJ1-4
CASSFSAGVNEKLFF
TGTGCCAGCAGCTTCTCGGCAGGGGTTAATGAAAAACTGTTTTTT
>-|TRBV5-1|-|TRBJ2-7
CASSLQAGEQYF
TGCGCCAGCAGTCTGCAGGCGGGCGAGCAGTACTTC
>-|TRBV28|TRBD1|TRBJ1-2
CASRPGGSNYGYTF
TGTGCCAGCAGACCAGGGGGCTCTAACTATGGCTACACCTTC
>-|TRBV27|TRBD1|TRBJ1-2
CASSFKTGDALGYTF
TGTGCCAGCAGTTTCAAGACAGGGGACGCGCTTGGCTACACCTTC
>-|TRBV5-1|-|TRBJ2-5
CASSSTMDRGRETQYF
TGCGCCAGCAGTTCCACCATGGACAGAGGGAGGGAGACCCAGTACTTC
>-|TRBV6-1|-|TRBJ1-5
CASSDSGGGQPQHF
TGTGCCAGCAGTGATTCGGGGGGCGGTCAGCCCCAGCATTTT
>-|TRBV28|-|TRBJ1-4
CASKPGGFGEKLFF
TGTGCCAGCAAGCCCGGGGGCTTCGGGGAAAAACTGTTTTTT
>-|TRBV5-4|-|TRBJ2-5
CASSLSGTNQETQYF
TGTGCCAGCAGCTTGTCAGGGACCAACCAAGAGACCCAGTACTTC
>-|TRBV11-2|TRBD1|TRBJ2-7
CASSLVRTGQAAYEQYF
TGTGCCAGCAGCCTAGTACGGACAGGCCAAGCAGCCTACGAGCAGTACTTC
>-|TRBV5-1|-|TRBJ2-7
CASRTETGYEQYF
TGCGCCAGCAGAACAGAAACTGGCTACGAGCAGTACTTC
>-|TRBV5-4|-|TRBJ2-7
CASSLQGGAYEQYF
TGTGCCAGCAGCTTGCAGGGAGGAGCCTACGAGCAGTACTTC
>few|TRBV6-4|-|TRBJ1-4
CASSGEKLFF
TGTGCCAGCAGTGGGGAAAAACTGTTTTTT
>-|TRBV6-5|-|TRBJ1-6
CASKLTRDSPLHF
TGTGCCAGCAAACTTACACGGGATTCACCCCTCCACTTT
>-|TRBV15|-|TRBJ2-1
CATSRMSTALYNEQFF
TGTGCCACCAGCCGAATGTCGACAGCCCTTTACAATGAGCAGTTCTTC
>-|TRBV7-2|TRBD1|TRBJ1-5
CASSRTGDQPQHF
TGTGCCAGCAGTCGGACAGGGGATCAGCCCCAGCATTTT
>-|TRBV6-5|-|TRBJ1-2
CASSPIPHGYTF
TGTGCCAGCAGTCCGATCCCCCATGGCTACACCTTC
>-|TRBV5-6|TRBD1|TRBJ2-7
CASSSRDRFPYF
TGTGCCAGCAGCTCCCGGGACAGGTTTCCGTACTTC
>-|TRBV7-9|-|TRBJ1-3
CASSFRQGNTIYF
TGTGCCAGCAGCTTTCGACAGGGAAACACCATATATTTT
>-|TRBV29-1|-|TRBJ1-5
CSVEIGSNQPQHF
TGCAGCGTTGAAATCGGGAGCAATCAGCCCCAGCATTTT
>-|TRBV28|TRBD1|TRBJ1-4
CASISRGQDNEKLFF
TGTGCCAGCATTAGCAGGGGGCAGGATAATGAAAAACTGTTTTTT
>-|TRBV27|-|TRBJ1-2
CASIATGTDYGYTF
TGTGCCAGCATCGCTACAGGGACCGACTATGGCTACACCTTC
>-|TRBV7-9|TRBD1|TRBJ1-1
CASSIRQGSEAFF
TGTGCCAGCAGCATCCGACAGGGCTCTGAAGCTTTCTTT
>-|TRBV9|-|TRBJ2-3
CASSGPRARDTQYF
TGTGCCAGCAGCGGTCCGAGGGCGAGAGATACGCAGTATTTT
>-|TRBV5-1|-|TRBJ2-6
CASRYRATSSGANVLTF
TGCGCCAGCAGATACAGGGCTACTAGCTCTGGGGCCAACGTCCTGACTTTC
>-|TRBV18|-|TRBJ1-1
CASSPPSGAGTEAFF
TGTGCCAGCTCACCACCTTCCGGGGCGGGTACTGAAGCTTTCTTT
>-|TRBV2|-|TRBJ1-1
CASSDPGGVNTEAFF
TGTGCCAGCAGTGATCCAGGTGGGGTGAACACTGAAGCTTTCTTT